This T cell receptor (beta chain) was sequenced in a study of T cell responses to AZD1222 COVID-19 vaccine. Here immunoSEQ multiplex PCR was the method, and the copy in TCRdb shows in-frame clones only, minus some. Among under 150,000 clones, 80% to 90% were seen once, and the ten largest hold over 25%. With 5 bases removed from V and 3 bases from J, the gap between germline ends came to 4 bases. CDR1 is MNHEY and CDR2 is SVGAGI in the germline V gene. CDR3 size: 11 residues. Concerning this clone itself: Other DNA sequences in this specimen translate into the identical CDR3.

The chain employs TRBV6-5 and TRBJ1-1; D gene uncertain. This specimen was peripheral blood, taken 28 days after the second AZD1222 dose. The receptor's source is an adult who received the AZD1222 COVID-19 vaccine. The CDR3 DNA is TGTGCCAGCAGTCGGGACACTGAAGCTTTCTTT. This sequence encodes CASSRDTEAFF.